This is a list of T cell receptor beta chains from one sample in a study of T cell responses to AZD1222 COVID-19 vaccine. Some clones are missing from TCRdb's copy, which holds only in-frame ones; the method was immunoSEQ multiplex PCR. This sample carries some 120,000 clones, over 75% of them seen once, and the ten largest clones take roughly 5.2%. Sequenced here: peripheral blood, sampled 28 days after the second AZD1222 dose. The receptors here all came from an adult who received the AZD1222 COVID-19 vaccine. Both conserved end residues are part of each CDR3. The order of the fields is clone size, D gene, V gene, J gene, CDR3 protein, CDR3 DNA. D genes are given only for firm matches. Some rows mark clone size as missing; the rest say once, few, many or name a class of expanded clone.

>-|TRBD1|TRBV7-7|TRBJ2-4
CASSPGTGGAKNIQYF
TGTGCTAGCAGCCCGGGGACAGGGGGAGCCAAAAACATTCAGTACTTC
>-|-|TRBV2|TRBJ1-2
CASSEVGGINYGYTF
TGTGCCAGCAGTGAAGTCGGCGGGATCAACTATGGCTACACCTTC
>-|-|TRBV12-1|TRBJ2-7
CASSFALAEHSYEQYF
TGTGCCAGCAGCTTCGCGCTAGCGGAACACTCCTACGAGCAGTACTTC
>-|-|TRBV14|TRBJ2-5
CASSQDKGRQETQYF
TGTGCCAGCAGCCAAGATAAGGGACGGCAAGAGACCCAGTACTTC
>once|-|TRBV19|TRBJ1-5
CASSVGLNQPQHF
TGTGCCAGTAGTGTAGGACTCAATCAGCCCCAGCATTTT
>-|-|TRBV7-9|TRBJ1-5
CASSLDVDQPQHF
TGTGCCAGCAGCTTAGATGTTGATCAGCCCCAGCATTTT
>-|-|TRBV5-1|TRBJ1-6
CASSFRTSNSPLHF
TGCGCCAGCAGCTTCAGGACATCCAATTCACCCCTCCACTTT
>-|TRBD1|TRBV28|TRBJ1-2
CASSSWDRGYSGYTF
TGTGCCAGCAGTTCCTGGGACAGGGGCTATTCTGGCTACACCTTC
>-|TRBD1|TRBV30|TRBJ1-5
CAWRGQGLNQPQHF
TGTGCCTGGAGAGGACAGGGACTAAATCAGCCCCAGCATTTT
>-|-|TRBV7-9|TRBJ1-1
CASSLVGGNTEAFF
TGTGCCAGCAGCTTAGTGGGGGGGAACACTGAAGCTTTCTTT